This T cell receptor beta chain was sequenced for a study of neurological immune-mediated disorders. This clonotype was seen at least ten times. cDNA synthesis was performed by 5'RACE with 10-nucleotide random UMIs. A single record per CDR3 protein comes from TCRdb applying MiXCR to the 5' RACE reads. The table lists approximately 41,000 distinct CDR3 sequences, about 14% of them singletons. What was sequenced was CD4+ T cells from blood. This TCR came from a woman aged 55-70 years with HTLV-1-associated myelopathy (HAM/TSP).

Here the CDR3 reads CASSEYSNEQFF. CDR3 DNA: TGTGCCAGCAGCGAGTACTCCAATGAGCAGTTCTTC. The rearrangement joins TRBV12-3 or TRBV12-4 to TRBJ2-1; D not resolved. This CDR3 region has 12 residues. V was cut by 6 bases and J by 6 bases, with 9 bases left in between.